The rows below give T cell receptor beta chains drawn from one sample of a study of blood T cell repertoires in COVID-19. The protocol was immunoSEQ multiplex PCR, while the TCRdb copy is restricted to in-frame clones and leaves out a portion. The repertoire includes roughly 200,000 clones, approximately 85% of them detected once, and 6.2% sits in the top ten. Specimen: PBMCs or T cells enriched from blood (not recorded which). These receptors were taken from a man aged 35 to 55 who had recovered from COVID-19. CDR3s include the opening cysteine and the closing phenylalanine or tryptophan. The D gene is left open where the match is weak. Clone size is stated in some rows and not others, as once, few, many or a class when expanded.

cdr3_aa: CASRERGFGSYEQYF; cdr3_nt: TGTGCCAGCAGGGAAAGGGGATTTGGCTCCTACGAGCAGTACTTC; d_call: NA; v_call: TRBV2; clone_size: few; j_call: TRBJ2-7
cdr3_aa: CAWRGVNTEAFF; cdr3_nt: TGTGCCTGGAGGGGAGTCAACACTGAAGCTTTCTTT; d_call: NA; v_call: TRBV30; clone_size: NA; j_call: TRBJ1-1
cdr3_aa: CASSVNGATNEKLFF; cdr3_nt: TGTGCCAGCAGCGTTAACGGGGCAACTAATGAAAAACTGTTTTTT; d_call: NA; v_call: TRBV9; clone_size: NA; j_call: TRBJ1-4
cdr3_aa: CASRDTGRGGYTF; cdr3_nt: TGTGCCAGCAGGGATACAGGGCGAGGGGGCTACACCTTC; d_call: NA; v_call: TRBV6-5; clone_size: NA; j_call: TRBJ1-2
cdr3_aa: CSVDTGSGNTIYF; cdr3_nt: TGCAGCGTGGATACAGGGTCTGGAAACACCATATATTTT; d_call: NA; v_call: TRBV29-1; clone_size: NA; j_call: TRBJ1-3
cdr3_aa: CASSATGPGYTF; cdr3_nt: TGCGCCAGCAGTGCAACAGGGCCCGGCTACACCTTC; d_call: NA; v_call: TRBV10-2; clone_size: NA; j_call: TRBJ1-2
cdr3_aa: CASSRPAGSSYEQYF; cdr3_nt: TGTGCCAGCTCACGGCCGGCGGGGAGCTCCTACGAGCAGTACTTC; d_call: NA; v_call: TRBV28; clone_size: NA; j_call: TRBJ2-7
cdr3_aa: CASSWGQGTDGTQYF; cdr3_nt: TGTGCCAGCAGTTGGGGACAGGGGACCGACGGGACCCAGTACTTC; d_call: TRBD1; v_call: TRBV27; clone_size: NA; j_call: TRBJ2-5
cdr3_aa: CASSQRGEAFF; cdr3_nt: TGTGCCAGCAGCCAACGAGGTGAAGCTTTCTTT; d_call: NA; v_call: TRBV3-1/TRBV3-2; clone_size: once; j_call: TRBJ1-1
cdr3_aa: CASSQGGTYNEQFF; cdr3_nt: TGTGCCAGCAGCCAAGGCGGGACCTACAATGAGCAGTTCTTC; d_call: NA; v_call: TRBV3-1/TRBV3-2; clone_size: NA; j_call: TRBJ2-1
cdr3_aa: CASSLPLRTGGSDTQYF; cdr3_nt: TGTGCCAGCAGTCTCCCCCTAAGGACAGGGGGCTCAGATACGCAGTATTTT; d_call: TRBD1; v_call: TRBV28; clone_size: NA; j_call: TRBJ2-3
cdr3_aa: CASSFQGQGADEQFF; cdr3_nt: TGTGCCAGCAGTTTCCAGGGACAGGGGGCGGATGAGCAGTTCTTC; d_call: TRBD1; v_call: TRBV28; clone_size: NA; j_call: TRBJ2-1
cdr3_aa: CASSVGLNYGYTF; cdr3_nt: TGTGCCAGCAGTGTTGGACTTAACTATGGCTACACCTTC; d_call: NA; v_call: TRBV6-1; clone_size: NA; j_call: TRBJ1-2
cdr3_aa: CASSMDRNQPQHF; cdr3_nt: TGTGCCAGTAGTATGGACAGGAATCAGCCCCAGCATTTT; d_call: TRBD1; v_call: TRBV19; clone_size: NA; j_call: TRBJ1-5
cdr3_aa: CAMLAYNRGRETGELFF; cdr3_nt: TGTGCCATGCTCGCCTACAACAGGGGGCGAGAAACCGGGGAGCTGTTTTTT; d_call: TRBD1; v_call: TRBV2; clone_size: NA; j_call: TRBJ2-2
cdr3_aa: CASSRLYGDTQYF; cdr3_nt: TGTGCCAGCAGCCGGCTTTATGGAGATACGCAGTATTTT; d_call: NA; v_call: TRBV3-1/TRBV3-2; clone_size: NA; j_call: TRBJ2-3